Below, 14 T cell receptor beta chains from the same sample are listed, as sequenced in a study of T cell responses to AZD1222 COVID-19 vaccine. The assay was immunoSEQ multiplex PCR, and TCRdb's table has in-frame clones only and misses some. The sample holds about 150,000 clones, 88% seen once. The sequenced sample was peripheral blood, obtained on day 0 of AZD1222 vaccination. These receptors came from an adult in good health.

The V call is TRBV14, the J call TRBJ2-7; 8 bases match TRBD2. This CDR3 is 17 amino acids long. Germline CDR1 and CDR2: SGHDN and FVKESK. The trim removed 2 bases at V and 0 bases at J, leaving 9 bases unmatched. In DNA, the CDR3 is TGTGCCAGCAGCCAAATATTAGCGGGAAGGAGCTCCTACGAGCAGTACTTC. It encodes CASSQILAGRSSYEQYF.

This chain's CDR3 is CATSPDGPRGGYTF. The CDR3 region has the DNA TGTGCCACCAGCCCCGACGGACCCCGCGGTGGCTACACCTTC. The rearrangement uses TRBV15 and TRBJ1-2, with D hard to call. The CDR3 consists of 14 residues. V was pared by 5 bases and J by 7 bases, with 17 bases between. Per germline, CDR1 LNHNV and CDR2 YYDKDF (reference sequence).

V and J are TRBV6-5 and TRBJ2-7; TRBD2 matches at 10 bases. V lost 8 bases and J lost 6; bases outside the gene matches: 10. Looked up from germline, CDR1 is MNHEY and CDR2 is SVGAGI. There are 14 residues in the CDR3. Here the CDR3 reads CASRVSGGYREQYF. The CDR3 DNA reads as TGTGCCAGCCGGGTTAGCGGGGGGTACCGCGAGCAGTACTTC.

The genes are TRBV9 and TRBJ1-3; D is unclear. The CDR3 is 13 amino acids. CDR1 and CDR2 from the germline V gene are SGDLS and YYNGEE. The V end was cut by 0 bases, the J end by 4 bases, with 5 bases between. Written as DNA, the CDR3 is TGTGCCAGCAGCGTAGATCCCGGAAACACCATATATTTT. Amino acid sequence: CASSVDPGNTIYF. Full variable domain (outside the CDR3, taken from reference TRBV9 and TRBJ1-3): DSGVTQTPKHLITATGQRVTLRCSPRSGDLSVYWYQQSLDQGLQFLIQYYNGEERAKGNILERFSAQQFPDLHSELNLSSLELGDSALYFCASSVDPGNTIYFGEGSWLTVV.

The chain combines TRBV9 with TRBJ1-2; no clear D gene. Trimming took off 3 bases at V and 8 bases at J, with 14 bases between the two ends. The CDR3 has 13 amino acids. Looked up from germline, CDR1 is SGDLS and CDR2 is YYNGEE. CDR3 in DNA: TGTGCCAGCAGCGGAATTATAATGAGCGGCTACACCTTC. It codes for CASSGIIMSGYTF.

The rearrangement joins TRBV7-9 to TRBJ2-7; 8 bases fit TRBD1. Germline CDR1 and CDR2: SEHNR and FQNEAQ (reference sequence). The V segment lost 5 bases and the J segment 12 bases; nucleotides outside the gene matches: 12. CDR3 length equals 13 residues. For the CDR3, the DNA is TGTGCCAGCAGCCTCCCGGGACAGGTTAAACCGTACTTC. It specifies CASSLPGQVKPYF.

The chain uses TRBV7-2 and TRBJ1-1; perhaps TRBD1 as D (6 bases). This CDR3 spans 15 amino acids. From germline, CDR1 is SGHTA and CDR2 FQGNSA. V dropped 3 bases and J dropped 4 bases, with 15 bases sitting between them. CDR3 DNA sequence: TGTGCCAGCAGCTTCGGCGGGGGGCTTGGCACTGAAGCTTTCTTT. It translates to CASSFGGGLGTEAFF.

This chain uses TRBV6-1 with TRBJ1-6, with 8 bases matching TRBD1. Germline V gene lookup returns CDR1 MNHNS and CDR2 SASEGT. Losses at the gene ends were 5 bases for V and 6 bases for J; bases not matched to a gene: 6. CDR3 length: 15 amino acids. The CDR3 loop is CASSQSDRVNSPLHF. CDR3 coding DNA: TGTGCCAGCAGTCAGTCGGACAGGGTTAATTCACCCCTCCACTTT.

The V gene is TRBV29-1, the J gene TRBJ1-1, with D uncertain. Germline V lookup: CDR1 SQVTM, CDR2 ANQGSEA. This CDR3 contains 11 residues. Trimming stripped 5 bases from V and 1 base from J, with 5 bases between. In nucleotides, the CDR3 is TGCAGCGTTAGACCGAACACTGAAGCTTTCTTT. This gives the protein CSVRPNTEAFF. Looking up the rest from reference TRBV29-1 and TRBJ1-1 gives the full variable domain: SAVISQKPSRDICQRGTSLTIQCQVDSQVTMMFWYRQQPGQSLTLIATANQGSEATYESGFVIDKFPISRPNLTFSTLTVSNMSPEDSSIYLCSVRPNTEAFFGQGTRLTVV.

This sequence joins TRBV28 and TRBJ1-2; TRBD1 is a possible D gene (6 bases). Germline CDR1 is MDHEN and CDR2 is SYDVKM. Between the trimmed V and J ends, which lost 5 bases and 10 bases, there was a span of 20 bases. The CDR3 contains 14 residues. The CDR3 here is CASSRMGGPFYYTF. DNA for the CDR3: TGTGCCAGCAGTCGGATGGGGGGGCCCTTCTACTACACCTTC.

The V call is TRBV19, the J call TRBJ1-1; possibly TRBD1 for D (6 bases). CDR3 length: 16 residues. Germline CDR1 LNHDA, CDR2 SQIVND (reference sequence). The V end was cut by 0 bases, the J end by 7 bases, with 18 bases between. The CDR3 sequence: CASSIDSTGQFIEAFF. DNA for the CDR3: TGTGCCAGTAGTATAGATTCTACGGGACAATTCATTGAAGCTTTCTTT.

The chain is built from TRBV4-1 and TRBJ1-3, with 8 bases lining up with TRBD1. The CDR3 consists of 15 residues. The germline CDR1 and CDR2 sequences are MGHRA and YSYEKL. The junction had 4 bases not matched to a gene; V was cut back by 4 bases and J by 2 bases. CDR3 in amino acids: CASSRAQGAGNTIYF. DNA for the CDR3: TGCGCCAGCAGCCGTGCACAGGGGGCTGGAAACACCATATATTTT.

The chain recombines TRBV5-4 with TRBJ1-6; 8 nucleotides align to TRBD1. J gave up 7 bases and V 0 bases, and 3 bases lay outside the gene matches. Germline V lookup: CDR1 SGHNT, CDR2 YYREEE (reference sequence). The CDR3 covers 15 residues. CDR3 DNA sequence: TGTGCCAGCAGCTTGGACAGGACAGGGAATTCACCCCTCCACTTT. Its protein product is CASSLDRTGNSPLHF.

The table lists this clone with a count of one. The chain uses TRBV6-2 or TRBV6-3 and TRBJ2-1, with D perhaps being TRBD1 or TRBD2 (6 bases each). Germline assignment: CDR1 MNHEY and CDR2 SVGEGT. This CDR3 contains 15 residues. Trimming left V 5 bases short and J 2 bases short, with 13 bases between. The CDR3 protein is CASSQLGGPYNEQFF. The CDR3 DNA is TGTGCCAGCAGTCAACTAGGGGGGCCCTACAATGAGCAGTTCTTC.